These T cell receptor beta chains were read from a single sample in a study of T cells in Graves' hyperthyroidism and ophthalmopathy. TCRdb independently ran MiXCR on the multiplex PCR reads; one entry per CDR3 protein. The data contain a few hundred thousand distinct CDR3 sequences, around a sixth of them singletons. The sequencing input was blood. The source is a woman aged 50 to 60 with Graves' hyperthyroidism. Each CDR3 is given with its conserved first and last residue. A D gene is named only where the DNA matches it firmly. Rows may omit the clone size; those that give it use once, few, many or a size class.

clone size,V gene,CDR3 length,D gene,J gene,CDR3 DNA,CDR3 protein
.,TRBV6-1,14,.,TRBJ2-1,TGTGCCAGCAGACCCCCTGCAGGGTGGGGTGAGCAGTTCTTC,CASRPPAGWGEQFF
many,TRBV18,15,.,TRBJ2-7,TGTGCCAGCTCACCAGGATTCAGGGACACCTACGAGCAGTACTTC,CASSPGFRDTYEQYF
.,TRBV11-2,14,.,TRBJ1-3,TGTGCCAGCAGCTTATCGGACTCTGGAAACACCATATATTTT,CASSLSDSGNTIYF
few,TRBV28,18,TRBD2,TRBJ2-2,TGTGCCAGCAGTCGCCTCGGGACTAGCGGGGCGAACACCGGGGAGCTGTTTTTT,CASSRLGTSGANTGELFF
many,TRBV20-1,15,.,TRBJ2-5,TGCAGTGCGGAAACTGGGACATTGTACCAAGAGACCCAGTACTTC,CSAETGTLYQETQYF
.,TRBV7-9,14,.,TRBJ2-7,TGTGCCAGCAGCAAGGCAGGTGTGATATACGAGCAGTACTTC,CASSKAGVIYEQYF
many,TRBV11-2,15,.,TRBJ1-2,TGTGCCAGCAGCTTAGATCGAAAGGACAGCTATGGCTACACCTTC,CASSLDRKDSYGYTF
many,TRBV28,12,.,TRBJ1-1,TGTGCCAGCAGTTTTACGACAGTTAGGGGTTTCTTT,CASSFTTVRGFF
many,TRBV6-1,14,.,TRBJ2-7,TGTGCCAGCAGTTATGGGGCAGATTTCTACGAGCAGTACTTC,CASSYGADFYEQYF
many,TRBV20-1,14,.,TRBJ2-7,TGCAGTGCTAGAGTGCAAGGGGAGGTCTACGAGCAGTACTTC,CSARVQGEVYEQYF
many,TRBV10-3,13,.,TRBJ1-1,TGTGCCATCAGTGAGCTGGAAGACACTGAAGCTTTCTTT,CAISELEDTEAFF
.,TRBV6-1,13,TRBD2,TRBJ2-3,TGTGCCAGCAGTAGACTAGCTATAGATACGCAGTATTTT,CASSRLAIDTQYF
few,TRBV6-1,15,TRBD2,TRBJ2-3,TGTGCCAGCAGGAGACTAGCGGGTAGCACAGATACGCAGTATTTT,CASRRLAGSTDTQYF
.,TRBV14,13,.,TRBJ2-7,TGTGCCAGCAGTCTGCATGGCGTCTACGAGCAGTACTTC,CASSLHGVYEQYF
.,TRBV19,14,.,TRBJ1-5,TGTGCCAGTAGTATGGGGGGGAGCAATCAGCCCCAGCATTTT,CASSMGGSNQPQHF
.,TRBV7-3,18,.,TRBJ2-1,TGTGCCAGCAGCCTGAAATATCCAGGGACTCACAACTACAATGAGCAGTTCTTC,CASSLKYPGTHNYNEQFF
many,TRBV27,21,TRBD2,TRBJ2-1,TGTGCCAGCAGTATGAAACTACCGACTAGCGGTCGTCCCAGCTCCTACAATGAGCAGTTCTTC,CASSMKLPTSGRPSSYNEQFF
.,TRBV20-1,14,TRBD2,TRBJ2-2,TGCAGTGCCAAGCGGGAGGGAAACACCGGGGAGCTGTTTTTT,CSAKREGNTGELFF
many,TRBV6-2/TRBV6-3,18,TRBD2,TRBJ2-1,TGTGCCAGCAGTTTAAAGCGGGAGGCCTGGAGGGCGGGCAATGAGCAGTTCTTC,CASSLKREAWRAGNEQFF
many,TRBV7-2,13,.,TRBJ2-1,TGTGCCACCGGGAAGAACGAGGGCAATGAGCAGTTCTTC,CATGKNEGNEQFF
.,TRBV27,16,TRBD2,TRBJ2-1,TGTGCCAGCAGTCTGACTAGCGGGAGCCCCTACAATGAGCAGTTCTTC,CASSLTSGSPYNEQFF
few,TRBV24-1,18,TRBD1,TRBJ2-2,TGTGCCACCAGTGATTTGCCCACGACAGGGTGGGACACCGGGGAGCTGTTTTTT,CATSDLPTTGWDTGELFF
.,TRBV19,13,.,TRBJ1-1,TGTGCCAGTAGTATAGGTGAGGGGTCTGGAGCTTTCTTT,CASSIGEGSGAFF
.,TRBV15,13,.,TRBJ2-7,TGTGCCACCAGCAGAGAGGTTCAGGGGGAGCAGTACTTC,CATSREVQGEQYF
many,TRBV7-8,14,TRBD2,TRBJ2-7,TGTGCCAGCAGCTTAGTTGCGGGAGCCTACGAGCAGTACTTC,CASSLVAGAYEQYF
few,TRBV9,17,TRBD1,TRBJ1-3,TGTGCCAGCAGCGCCGGTCCGGGACAGGGGGCCGGAAACACCATATATTTT,CASSAGPGQGAGNTIYF
many,TRBV7-3,15,.,TRBJ2-3,TGTGCCAGCAGCTTAAGTGGGACCTTGGGGGATACGCAGTATTTT,CASSLSGTLGDTQYF
many,TRBV28,15,.,TRBJ1-2,TGTGCCAGCAGCCTTGGGGCAAGCGGGGACTATGGCTACACCTTC,CASSLGASGDYGYTF
.,TRBV7-3,12,.,TRBJ2-2,TGTGCCAGCAGCTTGGGAATCGGGGAGCTGTTTTTT,CASSLGIGELFF
many,TRBV15,13,.,TRBJ1-5,TGTGCCACCAGTGGGTACAGCAATCAGCCCCAGCATTTT,CATSGYSNQPQHF
many,TRBV7-3,15,TRBD2,TRBJ2-1,TGTGCCAGCAGCTTAGGACTAGCGGGAGGAAATGAGCAGTTCTTC,CASSLGLAGGNEQFF
many,TRBV7-9,15,.,TRBJ2-1,TGTGCCAGCAGTTGGACTCGAAGCTCCTACAATGAGCAGTTCTTC,CASSWTRSSYNEQFF
.,TRBV6-5,16,.,TRBJ2-7,TGTGCCAGCAGTTACCAAATTGGGCAGGGGTACTACGAGCAGTACTTC,CASSYQIGQGYYEQYF
.,TRBV2,12,.,TRBJ2-1,TGTGCCAGCGGGGGGGCCGGGGGGAAGCAGTTCTTC,CASGGAGGKQFF
.,TRBV30,12,.,TRBJ2-7,TGTGCCTGGGAGCCCGCAGGCGGCGAGCAGTACTTC,CAWEPAGGEQYF
.,TRBV5-1,15,TRBD2,TRBJ2-5,TGCGCCAGCAGGCTGGGGCTAGCGGGACAAGAGACCCAGTACTTC,CASRLGLAGQETQYF
many,TRBV28,13,TRBD1,TRBJ1-6,TGTGCCAACAAGGACAGGGCGGATTCACCCCTCCACTTT,CANKDRADSPLHF
few,TRBV7-9,15,.,TRBJ1-2,TGTGCCAGCAGCTTGGCCGCCTCAGCTAACTATGGCTACACCTTC,CASSLAASANYGYTF
.,TRBV4-2,16,.,TRBJ1-2,TGTGCCAGCAGCCAAGATCGGGCCGGAAGCGAGCGTGGCTACACCTTC,CASSQDRAGSERGYTF
.,TRBV14,12,.,TRBJ2-5,TGTGCCAGCAGCCTCGCGGGCGGGACCCAGTACTTC,CASSLAGGTQYF
few,TRBV5-1,14,.,TRBJ1-6,TGCGCCAGCAGCCCGGACAGATACAGCCCACCCCTCCACTTT,CASSPDRYSPPLHF
many,TRBV27,15,.,TRBJ1-2,TGTGCCAGCAGTTCTTTGGGCAGGGCACCCTATGGCTACACCTTC,CASSSLGRAPYGYTF
many,TRBV28,15,.,TRBJ2-7,TGTGCCAGCAGTAGGCAGGGGGGGGTTTCATACGAGCAGTACTTC,CASSRQGGVSYEQYF
many,TRBV18,13,TRBD1,TRBJ1-1,TGTGCCAGCTCACCGGACAGGGACACTGAAGCTTTCTTT,CASSPDRDTEAFF
many,TRBV20-1,15,TRBD2,TRBJ2-7,TGCAGTGCTAGTAGCAGGACTAGCGGGACCTACGAGCAGTACTTC,CSASSRTSGTYEQYF
many,TRBV25-1,12,.,TRBJ1-1,TGTGCCAGCAGTCAGACAGTCACTGAAGCTTTCTTT,CASSQTVTEAFF
many,TRBV19,15,.,TRBJ2-5,TGTGCCAGTAGTATGGGGGACGCCTCTTGGGAGACCCAGTACTTC,CASSMGDASWETQYF
many,TRBV7-3,14,.,TRBJ2-1,TGTGCCAGCAGCCGTACTCAGACCTACAATGAGCAGTTCTTC,CASSRTQTYNEQFF
few,TRBV13,19,TRBD2,TRBJ2-1,TGTGCCAGCAGCTCGCCCACTAGCGGGGGCCGACTCTCCTACAATGAGCAGTTCTTC,CASSSPTSGGRLSYNEQFF
many,TRBV5-1,12,.,TRBJ2-1,TGCGCCAGCAGCTTTGACTACAATGAGCAGTTCTTC,CASSFDYNEQFF
.,TRBV14,17,TRBD1,TRBJ2-5,TGTGCCAGCAGCCAAGGTATCAGGACAGGGGGCGCAGAGACCCAGTACTTC,CASSQGIRTGGAETQYF
.,TRBV4-2,14,.,TRBJ1-1,TGTGCCAGCAGCCAGAGGGATGGGGACACTGAAGCTTTCTTT,CASSQRDGDTEAFF
.,TRBV19,17,.,TRBJ2-7,TGTGCCACCTCAAAGGGGGTTCGGGGAGGATTACCCTACGAGCAGTACTTC,CATSKGVRGGLPYEQYF
.,TRBV30,13,.,TRBJ1-4,TGTGCCTGGAGTGTAAGGGGGAATGAAAAACTGTTTTTT,CAWSVRGNEKLFF
.,TRBV6-5,16,TRBD1,TRBJ1-4,TGTGCCAGCAGTTACACCGGACAGGGGGCGTACCAAAAACTGTTTTTT,CASSYTGQGAYQKLFF